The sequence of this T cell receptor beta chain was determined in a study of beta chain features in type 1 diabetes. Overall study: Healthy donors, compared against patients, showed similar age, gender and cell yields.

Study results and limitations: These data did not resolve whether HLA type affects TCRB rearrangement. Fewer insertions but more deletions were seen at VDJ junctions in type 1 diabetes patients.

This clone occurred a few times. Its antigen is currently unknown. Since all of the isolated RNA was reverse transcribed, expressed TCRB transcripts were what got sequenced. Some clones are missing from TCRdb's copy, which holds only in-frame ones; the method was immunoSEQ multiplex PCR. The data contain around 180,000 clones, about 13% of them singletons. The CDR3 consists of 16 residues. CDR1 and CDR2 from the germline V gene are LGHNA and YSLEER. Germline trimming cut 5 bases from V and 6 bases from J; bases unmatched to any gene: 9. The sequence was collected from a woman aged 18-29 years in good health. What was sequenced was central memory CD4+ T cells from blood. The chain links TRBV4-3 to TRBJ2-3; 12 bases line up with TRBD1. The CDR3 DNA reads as TGCGCCAGCAGCGTGTGGGTGGGACAGGGGGCGGATACGCAGTATTTT. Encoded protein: CASSVWVGQGADTQYF.